This T cell receptor beta chain emerged from a study of beta chain features in type 1 diabetes. The study's findings and limits: Within the patient group, naive, central memory and Treg TCRB repertoires appeared more similar to each other than within healthy donors. There was a moderate but significant shortening of TCRB CDR3s in all four CD4+ subsets of Type 1 diabetes patients.

CDR3 length: 11 amino acids. Germline V CDR1 and CDR2: MGHRA, YSYEKL. The whole isolated RNA underwent reverse transcription, so sequencing captured expressed TCRB transcripts. Sequencing was performed with immunoSEQ multiplex PCR; in TCRdb, only in-frame clones are kept and a portion is missing. This table holds roughly 300,000 clones, around 15% found once. Sorting of CD4+ naive, central memory, regulatory and stem cell-like memory cells was performed via CD45RO/CCR7/CD25/CD127/CD95/CD27. The sample holds a few counts of this clone. Antigen specificity is unknown. One end of the junction does not line up with germline, which may come from a read error.

The chain couples TRBV4-1 to TRBJ1-1, with no clear D. Sequenced input: naive CD4+ T cells from blood. The clonotype was recovered from a man aged 25 to 40 with type 1 diabetes. CDR3 residues: CASSQDAVAFF. DNA of the CDR3: TGCGCCAGCAGTCAAGATGCAGTAGCTTTCTTT.